This is a list of T cell receptor beta chains from one sample in a study of blood T cells in healthy people across ages. TCRdb re-derived calls from the 5' RACE reads in MiXCR, one entry per CDR3 protein. The sample shows roughly 930,000 distinct CDR3 sequences, around 48% of them seen only once. The sample consisted of blood. These receptors all stem from a man aged 25 to 40 in good health. CDR3s include the opening cysteine and the closing phenylalanine or tryptophan. The D gene is left open where the match is weak. Only some rows state a clone size, as once, few, many or a class for expanded clones.

j_gene: TRBJ1-1
d_gene: -
v_gene: TRBV7-2
abundance: -
CDR3nt: TGTGCCAGCAGCTTGGGTAGGAGGGGTTTGGCTGAAGCTTTCTTT
CDR3aa: CASSLGRRGLAEAFF

j_gene: TRBJ1-4
d_gene: TRBD1
v_gene: TRBV11-3
abundance: few
CDR3nt: TGTGCCAGCAGCTCTACAGGGGGCGAAAAACTGTTTTTT
CDR3aa: CASSSTGGEKLFF

j_gene: TRBJ2-7
d_gene: TRBD2
v_gene: TRBV13
abundance: once
CDR3nt: TGTGCCAGCAGCTTAAAGCTAGCGGGAACCTACGAGCAGAACTTC
CDR3aa: CASSLKLAGTYEQNF

j_gene: TRBJ2-7
d_gene: TRBD2
v_gene: TRBV10-3
abundance: -
CDR3nt: TGTGCCCTCCCGGGGGGGGCGAGGGTCTACGAGCAGTACTTC
CDR3aa: CALPGGARVYEQYF

j_gene: TRBJ2-7
d_gene: TRBD1
v_gene: TRBV30
abundance: -
CDR3nt: TGTGCCTGGAGTGGGACAGGGAACGAGCAGTACTTC
CDR3aa: CAWSGTGNEQYF

j_gene: TRBJ1-5
d_gene: -
v_gene: TRBV7-2
abundance: few
CDR3nt: TGTGCCAGCAGCCCCAAGGCGGGAAGCAATCAGCCCCAGCATTTT
CDR3aa: CASSPKAGSNQPQHF

j_gene: TRBJ2-3
d_gene: TRBD2
v_gene: TRBV20-1
abundance: -
CDR3nt: TGCAGTGCTAGAGATCGCATTCGGCTAGCGGGGGGGTTGGATACGCAGTATTTT
CDR3aa: CSARDRIRLAGGLDTQYF

j_gene: TRBJ2-7
d_gene: TRBD1
v_gene: TRBV6-5
abundance: -
CDR3nt: TGTGCCAGCAGGCTGAGGACAGGGGCGACCTACGAGCAGTACTTC
CDR3aa: CASRLRTGATYEQYF

j_gene: TRBJ2-3
d_gene: TRBD1
v_gene: TRBV24-1
abundance: few
CDR3nt: TGTGCCACCAGTGATTCTGACAGGGTCGCAACAGATACGCAGTATTTT
CDR3aa: CATSDSDRVATDTQYF

j_gene: TRBJ2-3
d_gene: TRBD2
v_gene: TRBV7-2
abundance: -
CDR3nt: TGTGCCAGCAGCTTAGCGCCCCCTAGCGGGGGGGCAAATACGCAGTATTTT
CDR3aa: CASSLAPPSGGANTQYF

j_gene: TRBJ2-3
d_gene: -
v_gene: TRBV6-2/TRBV6-3
abundance: -
CDR3nt: TGTGCCAGCAGTTACCGAGAGGGTTTTACGATCGCAGATACGCAGTATTTT
CDR3aa: CASSYREGFTIADTQYF

j_gene: TRBJ1-2
d_gene: TRBD1
v_gene: TRBV6-5
abundance: -
CDR3nt: TGTGCCAGCAGAGACACAGGGGAGCATTATTCTGGCTACACCTTC
CDR3aa: CASRDTGEHYSGYTF

j_gene: TRBJ2-1
d_gene: TRBD1
v_gene: TRBV27
abundance: few
CDR3nt: TGTGCCAGCAGTTTGACTCTGGAGACAGGGGTAAACAATGAGCAGTTCTTC
CDR3aa: CASSLTLETGVNNEQFF

j_gene: TRBJ1-5
d_gene: -
v_gene: TRBV5-5
abundance: -
CDR3nt: TGTGCCAGCAGCTTGAATGCGGGTTACAATCAGCCCCAGCATTTT
CDR3aa: CASSLNAGYNQPQHF

j_gene: TRBJ2-6
d_gene: -
v_gene: TRBV6-5
abundance: -
CDR3nt: TGTGCCAGCAGCCCCGACAGTTTCTCTGGGGCCAACGTCCTGACTTTC
CDR3aa: CASSPDSFSGANVLTF

j_gene: TRBJ2-7
d_gene: -
v_gene: TRBV10-3
abundance: few
CDR3nt: TGTGCCATCAGTGATCCCCCGGGGTCCTACGAGCAGTACTTC
CDR3aa: CAISDPPGSYEQYF

j_gene: TRBJ1-6
d_gene: -
v_gene: TRBV4-1
abundance: few
CDR3nt: TGCGCCAGCAGCGGGAATTCACCCCTCCACTTT
CDR3aa: CASSGNSPLHF

j_gene: TRBJ2-1
d_gene: TRBD2
v_gene: TRBV9
abundance: many
CDR3nt: TGTGCCAGCAGCGTAGGCCCCTCTACCGGGGGGGGGAATGAGCAGTTCTTC
CDR3aa: CASSVGPSTGGGNEQFF

j_gene: TRBJ2-5
d_gene: TRBD2
v_gene: TRBV20-1
abundance: -
CDR3nt: TGCAGTGCTCCCGGGGGGACGGAAGAGACCCAGTACTTC
CDR3aa: CSAPGGTEETQYF

j_gene: TRBJ1-5
d_gene: -
v_gene: TRBV28
abundance: -
CDR3nt: TGTGCCAGCAGTTTTCATGGACGGCATCAGCCCCAGCATTTT
CDR3aa: CASSFHGRHQPQHF

j_gene: TRBJ1-5
d_gene: -
v_gene: TRBV6-2/TRBV6-3
abundance: -
CDR3nt: TGTGCCAGCAACCCCCAGAGAGATAGCAATCAGCCCCAGCATTTT
CDR3aa: CASNPQRDSNQPQHF

j_gene: TRBJ2-2
d_gene: -
v_gene: TRBV10-3
abundance: few
CDR3nt: TGTGCCATCAGTCCGGACCCAGGTGGCCAGCTGTTTTTT
CDR3aa: CAISPDPGGQLFF

j_gene: TRBJ1-5
d_gene: TRBD1
v_gene: TRBV28
abundance: -
CDR3nt: TGTGCCAGCAGTACGGGACAGGGAAATCAGCCCCAGCATTTT
CDR3aa: CASSTGQGNQPQHF

j_gene: TRBJ1-5
d_gene: -
v_gene: TRBV6-5
abundance: -
CDR3nt: TGTGCCAGCAGCAAAGGGCAGGGCTCGGGCAATCAGCCCCAGCATTTT
CDR3aa: CASSKGQGSGNQPQHF